This record covers a single T cell receptor beta chain. The data derive from a study of blood T cell repertoires in COVID-19. On the study more broadly: Some COVID-19 samples were acute and others convalescent; all came from the United States, Italy and Spain. Sources were T cells, B-cell-depleted T cells, or PBMCs; the material itself was cDNA or gDNA.

V shed 1 base, J shed 3 bases, and the junction held 2 bases outside the gene matches. Germline CDR1 is LNHNV and CDR2 is YYDKDF (reference sequence). This CDR3 region has 15 residues. How the authors handled the data: The authors estimated nucleated cell counts from reference gene primer amplification. Clones were read by immunoSEQ multiplex PCR, and TCRdb kept only the in-frame ones, dropping some. The V and J calls and clone size are taken from that table; D and trimming were inferred from the DNA. This table has around 170,000 clones, 86% appearing once. This receptor was obtained from a man aged 50 to 60 with active or convalescent COVID-19. The rearrangement links TRBV15 to TRBJ2-5, with 10 bases fitting TRBD1. What was sequenced was peripheral blood. In DNA, the CDR3 is TGTGCCACCAGCAGAGCAGGGACAGGGGAAGAGACCCAGTACTTC. This sequence encodes CATSRAGTGEETQYF.